This T cell receptor beta chain was recorded in a study of T cells after yellow fever vaccination. Study-level background: Fractions of limited cellularity were prepared by means of SMART-Seq v4 Ultra Low Input. Study-wide findings and caveats: The booster response re-showed most primary clones: around 96% CD4, approximately 90% CD8.

TCRdb re-called the 5' RACE reads through MiXCR, storing one row per CDR3 protein. The sample lists hundreds of thousands of distinct CDR3 sequences, about 13% occurring once. This clonotype appeared a few times. Its antigen is undetermined. There are 17 residues in the CDR3. Trimming stripped 4 bases from V and 6 bases from J, with 21 bases between. Germline loops: CDR1 LGHNA, CDR2 YNFKEQ. The chain employs TRBV4-2 and TRBJ1-4; D perhaps matches TRBD1 (5 bases). The sample was PBMCs, taken on the day of the yellow fever booster vaccination. The clonotype comes from a man aged 25 to 45 who received the YFV17D yellow fever vaccine. The CDR3 here is CASSPSGWGLVDEKLFF. CDR3 DNA: TGTGCCAGCAGCCCGAGTGGATGGGGCCTGGTCGATGAAAAACTGTTTTTT.